This T cell receptor (beta chain) was sequenced in a study of OX40 agonist ivuxolimab in advanced cancers. The repertoire was sequenced with immunoSEQ multiplex PCR; TCRdb's copy has only in-frame clones and lacks some. The sample yields roughly 64,000 clones, 85% to 90% seen once. This clone was detected a few times. Its antigen is still unknown. Notes on the study in general: Clonal expansion by week 6 occurred in CD4+ and CD8+ blood T cells (at 0.1 to 3.0 mg/kg). Determination of antigen specificity was not performed for the expanded peripheral T cells.

If patients had autoimmune disease history or systemic immunosuppression, they were excluded. The CDR3 contains 16 residues. The germline CDR1 and CDR2 sequences are SQVTM and ANQGSEA. V lost 1 base to trimming and J lost 3 bases, with 15 bases between them. The sequence derives from an adult with an advanced solid tumor such as melanoma, head and neck, liver or kidney cancer. The chain joins TRBV29-1 to TRBJ2-2, with D unclear. Sequenced here: CD4+ or CD8+ T cells sorted from blood, sampled in a trial of the OX40 agonist ivuxolimab. The CDR3 DNA is TGCAGCGTTGAAGGCTTCACTGGCGGTTACACCGGGGAGCTGTTTTTT. This gives the protein CSVEGFTGGYTGELFF.